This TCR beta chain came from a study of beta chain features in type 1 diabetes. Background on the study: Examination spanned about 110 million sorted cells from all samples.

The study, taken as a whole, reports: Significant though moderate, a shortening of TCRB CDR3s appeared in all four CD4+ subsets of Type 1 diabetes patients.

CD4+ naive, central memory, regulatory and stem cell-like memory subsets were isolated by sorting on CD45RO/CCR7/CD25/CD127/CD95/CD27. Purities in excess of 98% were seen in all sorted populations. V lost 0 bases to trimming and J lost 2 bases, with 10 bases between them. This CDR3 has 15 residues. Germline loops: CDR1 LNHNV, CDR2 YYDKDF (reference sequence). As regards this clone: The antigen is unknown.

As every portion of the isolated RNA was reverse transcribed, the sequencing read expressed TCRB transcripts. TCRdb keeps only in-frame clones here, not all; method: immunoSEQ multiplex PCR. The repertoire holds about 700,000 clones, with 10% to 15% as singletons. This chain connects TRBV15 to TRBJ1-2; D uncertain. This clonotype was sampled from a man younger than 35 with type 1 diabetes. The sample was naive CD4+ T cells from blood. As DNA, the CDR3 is TGTGCCACCAGCAGAGATGGCGATGGAAACTATGGCTACACCTTC. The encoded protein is CATSRDGDGNYGYTF.